The 7 T cell receptor beta chains in this list originate from one sample, sequenced in a study of cytomegalovirus exposure and HLA in healthy donors. Vbeta (60) and Jbeta (13) primers were used in the PCR. Some clones are missing from TCRdb's copy, which holds only in-frame ones; the method was immunoSEQ multiplex PCR. The sample includes 55,000 to 70,000 clones. The sequenced material came from PBMCs. The source of these receptors is a female donor in good health and CMV-seropositive.

V is TRBV6-5 and J is TRBJ2-3, with 8 bases fitting TRBD2. Germline loops: CDR1 MNHEY, CDR2 SVGAGI. The junction had 7 bases not matched to a gene; V was cut back by 5 bases and J by 3 bases. The CDR3 consists of 15 residues. The CDR3: CASSLVRGGTDTQYF. The CDR3 bases are TGTGCCAGCAGTCTAGTTCGGGGGGGAACAGATACGCAGTATTTT.

Notes on this clone: One end of the junction is discordant with germline, which a read error may explain. The chain combines TRBV6-5 with TRBJ2-5, with TRBD2 matching over 10 bases. The CDR3 consists of 14 residues. Germline loops: CDR1 MNHEY, CDR2 SVGAGI. The CDR3 DNA reads as TGTGCCAGCAGTCACTTAGCGGGGGGAGAGAACCAGTACTTC. It translates to CASSHLAGGENQYF.

The V call is TRBV4-1, the J call TRBJ1-1, with TRBD1 matching 7 bases. Germline CDR1 and CDR2: MGHRA and YSYEKL. The CDR3 has 17 amino acids. V lost 1 base, J lost 0 bases, and 8 bases stayed unmatched. Here the CDR3 reads CASSQVIGGSVNTEAFF. The DNA for the CDR3 is TGCGCCAGCAGCCAAGTCATAGGGGGCTCCGTGAACACTGAAGCTTTCTTT.

J is TRBJ1-1 and V is TRBV9; weak D call: TRBD1 (6 bases). V was shortened by 0 bases and J by 4 bases, with 7 bases between the two germline ends. The CDR3 contains 13 residues. The germline CDR1 and CDR2 sequences are SGDLS and YYNGEE. The CDR3 sequence: CASSVVQGTEAFF. The CDR3 DNA follows: TGTGCCAGCAGCGTAGTACAGGGCACTGAAGCTTTCTTT.

The chain is built from TRBV28 and TRBJ2-6, with a weak D call TRBD2 (6 bases). Trimming stripped 8 bases from V and 0 bases from J, with 11 bases between. The CDR3 length is 15 residues. CDR1 is MDHEN, CDR2 SYDVKM, per germline. This CDR3 reads CASESGVSGANVLTF. CDR3 nucleotides: TGTGCCAGCGAATCGGGGGTCTCTGGGGCCAACGTCCTGACTTTC.

This chain's CDR3 is CASSFRTGPAYEQYF. CDR3 bases: TGTGCCAGCAGCTTTAGGACAGGGCCCGCCTACGAGCAGTACTTC. This chain links TRBV7-8 with TRBJ2-7; TRBD1 matches 8 bases. Per germline, CDR1 SGHVS and CDR2 FQNEAQ. The CDR3 is 15 amino acids. Trimming removed 3 bases from V and 2 bases from J; junction bases left unmatched: 6.

V is TRBV4-3 and J is TRBJ2-3, with 9 positions matching TRBD1. The CDR3 loop spans 17 amino acids. Germline CDR1 is LGHNA and CDR2 is YSLEER. With V trimmed by 4 bases and J by 3 bases, 11 bases remained unmatched. In DNA form, the CDR3 reads TGCGCCAGCAGCCGGGGGACAGGGTTGGTAGGTACAGATACGCAGTATTTT. It codes for CASSRGTGLVGTDTQYF.